This T cell receptor (beta chain) emerged from a study of T cells in Graves' hyperthyroidism and ophthalmopathy. Amplification yielded TCR beta CDR3 regions, with RNA transcripts as the source. The TCR CDR3 first-round RT-PCR relied on the HTBI primer set. Each CDR3 protein gets one entry after TCRdb re-called the multiplex PCR reads with MiXCR. The sample lists 350,000 or so distinct CDR3 sequences; about 18% were seen once. V gave up 6 bases and J gave up 1 base, with 12 bases separating them. The CDR3 consists of 14 residues. From germline, CDR1 is WSHSY and CDR2 SAAADI. This clonotype was detected many times.

The source material was blood. The TCR originated in a woman between 25 and 40 years old with Graves' hyperthyroidism that later progressed to Graves' ophthalmopathy. The V and J genes are TRBV10-2 and TRBJ2-5; D is possibly TRBD2 (6 bases). CDR3 loop: CASRRTNLQETQYF. CDR3 sequence (DNA): TGCGCCAGCAGGAGGACTAACCTCCAAGAGACCCAGTACTTC.